This entry is about one TCR beta chain. At one boundary the junction diverges from the germline segment, which might be a read error. This sample was taken from a study of OX40 agonist ivuxolimab in advanced cancers. Study details: Averaging about 60 years in age, with a range of about 23 to 79, the cohort was around 87% male.

Assay: immunoSEQ multiplex PCR; the TCRdb copy retains only in-frame clones and omits some. The data hold fewer than 20,000 clones, with 60% to 80% observed a single time. The CDR3 runs 12 residues. Germline V gene sequence: CDR1 LNHDA, CDR2 SQIVND (reference sequence). The source of this sequence is an adult with an advanced solid tumor such as melanoma, head and neck, liver or kidney cancer. The sequencing here drew on CD4+ or CD8+ T cells sorted from blood, taken in a trial of the OX40 agonist ivuxolimab. The rearrangement uses TRBV19 and TRBJ1-2; no definite D call. The CDR3 DNA is TGTGCCAGTAGCATAGGGAACGGGGGCTACACCTTC. Residues: CASSIGNGGYTF. Filled out from reference TRBV19 and TRBJ1-2, the complete variable domain reads DGGITQSPKYLFRKEGQNVTLSCEQNLNHDAMYWYRQDPGQGLRLIYYSQIVNDFQKGDIAEGYSVSREKKESFPLTVTSAQKNPTAFYLCASSIGNGGYTFGSGTRLTVV.